The 16 T cell receptor beta chains below all came from one sample that was sequenced in a study of T-cell memory formation after mild COVID-19. TCRdb re-called the 5' RACE reads with MiXCR, one entry per CDR3 protein. This sample has 350,000 to 450,000 distinct CDR3 sequences, with 13% to 15% found just once. Sequencing was carried out using PBMCs or a T cell subset sorted from them (not recorded which). These TCRs come from a man younger than 35 who had mild COVID-19 (a few samples of this study predate the infection). Cell type and time point are not known.

The chain is built from TRBV6-2 or TRBV6-3 and TRBJ2-1, with D possibly being TRBD1 (5 bases). This CDR3 is 12 amino acids long. CDR1 is MNHEY and CDR2 is SVGEGT in the germline V gene. V was clipped by 6 bases and J by 9 bases, with 12 bases between them. DNA of the CDR3: TGTGCCAGCAGCAAGACAGCCCCTGAGCAGTTCTTC. Its translation is CASSKTAPEQFF.

V is TRBV7-3 and J is TRBJ2-3; D gene ambiguous. The CDR3 sequence is 15 residues long. With 4 bases removed from V and 1 base from J, the gap between germline ends came to 12 bases. Germline V gives CDR1 SGHTA, CDR2 FQGTGA. The CDR3 protein is CASSSGYSRTDTQYF. The CDR3 nucleotides read TGTGCCAGCAGCTCGGGCTATAGTCGCACAGATACGCAGTATTTT.

This chain links TRBV6-1 with TRBJ1-5; 9 bases match TRBD1. In germline, CDR1 is MNHNS, CDR2 SASEGT. The CDR3 loop spans 14 amino acids. V trimming: 8 bases; J trimming: 7 bases; junction bases outside the gene matches: 9. The CDR3 sequence: CASVGTGPSQPQHF. In DNA form, the CDR3 reads TGTGCCAGCGTTGGGACAGGGCCATCCCAGCCCCAGCATTTT.

The J gene is TRBJ2-5, the V gene TRBV15; 9 bases agree with TRBD1. Germline V lookup: CDR1 LNHNV, CDR2 YYDKDF (reference sequence). J was trimmed by 5 bases and V by 1 base; bases with no gene match: 8. This CDR3 region has 16 residues. The CDR3 DNA sequence: TGTGCCACCAGCAGAGTAACAGGGGGCTTGGACGAGACCCAGTACTTC. Its translation is CATSRVTGGLDETQYF.

The J gene is TRBJ2-3, the V gene TRBV12-5; D is unclear. Trimming shortened V by 2 bases and J by 5 bases, and 8 bases separated the two germline ends. The CDR3 is 13 residues long. Germline V lookup: CDR1 LGHNT, CDR2 FRNRAP. This chain's CDR3 is CASGLTEGDTQYF. CDR3 DNA: TGTGCTAGTGGTTTGACAGAAGGAGATACGCAGTATTTT.

The chain combines TRBV24-1 with TRBJ2-7, with D maybe TRBD1 (5 bases). The CDR3 contains 14 residues. Trimming pared 12 bases from V and 0 bases from J, leaving 17 bases between. Germline CDR1 is KGHDR and CDR2 is SFDVKD. CDR3 coding DNA: TGTGCCGCCCGAACAGGCGCCCACTCCTACGAGCAGTACTTC. As protein: CAARTGAHSYEQYF.

The V gene is TRBV20-1, the J gene TRBJ1-6; TRBD1 agrees at 8 bases. Per the germline V gene, CDR1 is DFQATT and CDR2 is SNEGSKA (reference sequence). With V trimmed by 5 bases and J by 0 bases, 12 bases remained unmatched. CDR3 length: 18 amino acids. The CDR3 coding sequence is TGCAGTGCTTTCGCCGGGACAGGAATCACCTCCTATAATTCACCCCTCCACTTT. It yields the protein CSAFAGTGITSYNSPLHF.

The J gene is TRBJ2-5, the V gene TRBV6-1; 8 positions match TRBD1. The CDR3 sequence is 14 residues long. Germline trimming cut 6 bases from V and 4 bases from J; bases unmatched to any gene: 7. Looked up from germline, CDR1 is MNHNS and CDR2 is SASEGT. CDR3 nucleotide sequence: TGTGCCAGCAGGTGGACAGGGCGACGAGAGACCCAGTACTTC. It encodes CASRWTGRRETQYF.

Only a few counts were recorded for this clonotype. The V call is TRBV7-2, the J call TRBJ2-3; 7 positions agree with TRBD2. This CDR3 is built from 14 residues. Looked up from germline, CDR1 is SGHTA and CDR2 is FQGNSA. Trimming removed 4 bases from V and 3 bases from J; junction bases left unmatched: 4. CDR3 amino acids: CASSYGGITDTQYF. DNA of the CDR3: TGTGCCAGCAGCTACGGGGGGATTACAGATACGCAGTATTTT.

This chain uses TRBV12-3 or TRBV12-4 with TRBJ1-4; D call uncertain. The V end was cut by 5 bases, the J end by 10 bases, with 8 bases between. This CDR3 region has 11 residues. The CDR3 DNA sequence: TGTGCCAGCAGTCCCGCGGGAAAACTGTTTTTT. It specifies CASSPAGKLFF.

This clonotype was picked up a small number of times. V usage is TRBV20-1 and J usage is TRBJ2-3, with a possible D match to TRBD1 (5 bases). V was trimmed by 5 bases and J by 0 bases, leaving 15 bases between them. The CDR3 has 15 amino acids. Germline-derived CDR1 and CDR2 are DFQATT and SNEGSKA (reference sequence). The CDR3 coding sequence is TGCAGTGCTTGTCCACAGGTCGGGAGCACAGATACGCAGTATTTT. Translated, it gives CSACPQVGSTDTQYF.

The V and J genes are TRBV6-5 and TRBJ1-1, with 10 bases aligning to TRBD1. Germline assignment: CDR1 MNHEY and CDR2 SVGAGI. The V and J ends lost 0 bases and 4 bases, in that order; junction bases with no gene match: 2. The CDR3 totals 15 residues. The CDR3 is CASSYSWTGGTEAFF. The DNA of the CDR3 is TGTGCCAGCAGTTACTCTTGGACAGGGGGCACTGAAGCTTTCTTT.

At least ten counts were recorded for this clonotype. The chain links TRBV2 to TRBJ2-7; no reliable D call. The CDR3 covers 12 residues. Germline CDR1 SNHLY, CDR2 FYNNEI. V was shortened by 4 bases and J by 2 bases, with 6 bases between the two germline ends. CDR3 residues: CASSAEAYEQYF. The CDR3 DNA follows: TGTGCCAGCAGTGCAGAGGCCTACGAGCAGTACTTC.

This clonotype was seen more than once but under ten times. The chain carries TRBV10-1 and TRBJ2-1; the D call may be TRBD1 or TRBD2 (5 bases each). The CDR3 length is 15 residues. Trimming took off 6 bases at V and 5 bases at J, with 17 bases between the two ends. Germline lookup yields CDR1 WNHNN and CDR2 SYGVQD (reference sequence). CDR3 in DNA: TGCGCCAGCAGAGTCATAGCAAGGGGACACAATGAGCAGTTCTTC. Translated: CASRVIARGHNEQFF.

This clonotype was counted a few times. This rearrangement joins TRBV6-5 to TRBJ2-1, with 10 bases identical to TRBD2. The CDR3 covers 16 residues. From germline, CDR1 is MNHEY and CDR2 SVGAGI. The V and J ends lost 4 bases and 8 bases, in that order; junction bases with no gene match: 11. In DNA form, the CDR3 reads TGTGCCAGCAGTTCGGGGCCCTCTAGCGGGGGCTATGAGCAGTTCTTC. It codes for CASSSGPSSGGYEQFF.

This clonotype was seen only a few times. V gene TRBV4-2 combines with J gene TRBJ2-7; D is uncertain. The CDR3 extends over 14 amino acids. V was pared by 0 bases and J by 2 bases, with 8 bases between. Germline CDR1 LGHNA, CDR2 YNFKEQ. For the CDR3, the DNA is TGTGCCAGCAGCCAAGACCTGCACCCCTACGAGCAGTACTTC. This gives the protein CASSQDLHPYEQYF.